This TCR beta chain was observed in a study of shared clonotypes between healthy human individuals. This clone is a singleton in its sample. The sample contains more than one DNA sequence encoding this CDR3. Trimming stripped 4 bases from V and 1 base from J, with 11 bases between. Looked up from germline, CDR1 is MNHNS and CDR2 is SASEGT. The CDR3 runs 14 residues. HIV-negative, healthy adults without recent acute infections or vaccinations were the donors. A CD45RA-negative memory subset and a CD45RA+ naive subset were separated from the CD4+ cells. Produced via immunoSEQ multiplex PCR; TCRdb's table is partial and in-frame only. The sample holds millions of clones, 90% to 95% seen once.

Sequences were obtained from naive CD4+ T cells sorted from blood. Subset given: CD45RA+ positively selected. This sequence originates from a man between 18 and 35 years old in good health. The rearrangement uses TRBV6-1 and TRBJ2-7; D is perhaps TRBD1 (6 bases). CDR3 sequence (DNA): TGTGCCAGCAGTGCCGGGACACCTTCCTACGAGCAGTACTTC. Encoded protein: CASSAGTPSYEQYF.